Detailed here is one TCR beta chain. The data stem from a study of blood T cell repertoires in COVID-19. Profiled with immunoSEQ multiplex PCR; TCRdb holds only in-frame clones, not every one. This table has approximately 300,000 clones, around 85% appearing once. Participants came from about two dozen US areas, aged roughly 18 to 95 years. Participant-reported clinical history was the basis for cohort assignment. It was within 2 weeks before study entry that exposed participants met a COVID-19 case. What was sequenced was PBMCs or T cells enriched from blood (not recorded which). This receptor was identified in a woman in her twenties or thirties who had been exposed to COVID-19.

The CDR3 spells CAWRGGRTGEQFF. CDR3 sequence (DNA): TGTGCCTGGAGGGGCGGGAGAACGGGTGAGCAGTTCTTC. The genes are TRBV30 and TRBJ2-1; 7 nucleotides line up with TRBD2. The V segment lost 3 bases and the J segment 9 bases; nucleotides outside the gene matches: 8. Per germline, CDR1 GTSNPN and CDR2 SVGIG (reference sequence). The CDR3 runs 13 residues.